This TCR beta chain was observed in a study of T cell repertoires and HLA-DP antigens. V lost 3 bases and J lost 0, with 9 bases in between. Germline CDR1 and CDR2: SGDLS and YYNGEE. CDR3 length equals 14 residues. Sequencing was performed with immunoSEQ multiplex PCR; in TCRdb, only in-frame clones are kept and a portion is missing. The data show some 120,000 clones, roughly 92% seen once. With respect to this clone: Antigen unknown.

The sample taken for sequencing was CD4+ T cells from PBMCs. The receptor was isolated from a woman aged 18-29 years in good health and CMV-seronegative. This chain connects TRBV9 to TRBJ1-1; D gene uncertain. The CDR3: CASSGSTMNTEAFF. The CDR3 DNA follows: TGTGCCAGCAGCGGATCTACGATGAACACTGAAGCTTTCTTT. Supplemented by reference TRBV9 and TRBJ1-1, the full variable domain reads DSGVTQTPKHLITATGQRVTLRCSPRSGDLSVYWYQQSLDQGLQFLIQYYNGEERAKGNILERFSAQQFPDLHSELNLSSLELGDSALYFCASSGSTMNTEAFFGQGTRLTVV.